This T cell receptor beta chain is drawn from a study of cytomegalovirus exposure and HLA in healthy donors. Trimming removed 1 base at V and 2 bases at J, with 12 bases between. CDR1 and CDR2 from the germline V gene are LGHNA and YNFKEQ. The CDR3 loop spans 16 amino acids. Researchers ran the PCR with 60 Vbeta and 13 Jbeta primers. Sequencing used immunoSEQ multiplex PCR; TCRdb keeps in-frame clones, though not all of them. The table includes around 130,000 clones, roughly 80% detected once. The TCR was taken from a woman aged 60-70 years in good health and CMV-seronegative. V and J are TRBV4-2 and TRBJ1-5; weak D call: TRBD1 (6 bases). Sequenced: PBMCs. The chain's CDR3 is CASSQAGDLGNQPQHF. The DNA of the CDR3 is TGTGCCAGCAGCCAAGCAGGGGATTTGGGCAATCAGCCCCAGCATTTT.